These 8 T cell receptor beta chains came from one sample sequenced in a study of blood T cells in healthy people across ages. The second PCR ran about 6 to 12 cycles with a sample-barcoded 5' primer and J-beta primers. One entry per CDR3 protein, called by TCRdb with MiXCR from the 5' RACE reads. The sample records about 1,400,000 distinct CDR3 sequences, roughly 40% being singletons. The sequencing sample was made of blood. The receptors were sampled from a woman aged 18-29 years in good health.

The V call is TRBV6-5, the J call TRBJ2-7, with D perhaps assigned TRBD1 or TRBD2 (5 bases each). The CDR3 runs to 16 residues. Germline assignment: CDR1 MNHEY and CDR2 SVGAGI. Deletions cut 0 bases from V and 2 bases from J, with 14 bases between. The CDR3 DNA reads TGTGCCAGCAGTTACTCGAGTAGGGACGGGACCTACGAGCAGTACTTC. This sequence encodes CASSYSSRDGTYEQYF.

This clonotype has more than one count but fewer than ten. This may stem from a read error, because a much larger clone lies one nucleotide away. This rearrangement joins TRBV20-1 to TRBJ1-1; unclear D gene. The germline V gene encodes CDR1 DFQATT and CDR2 SNEGSKA (reference sequence). V lost 1 base, J lost 4 bases, and 13 bases lay in between. The CDR3 runs to 14 residues. Here the CDR3 DNA reads TGCAGTGCTAGAGTCTTTGGCCGGGGCACTGAAGCTTTCTTT. Protein sequence: CSARVFGRGTEAFF.

In this sample, this clonotype turned up once. The chain recombines TRBV2 with TRBJ2-5; TRBD2 matches at 7 bases. The germline V gene has CDR1 SNHLY and CDR2 FYNNEI. Losses at the gene ends were 6 bases for V and 7 bases for J; bases not matched to a gene: 11. CDR3 length: 14 residues. The CDR3 nucleotides read TGTGCCAGCAGGGAACGGACTAGAAGGGGGACCCAGTACTTC. Translating it yields CASRERTRRGTQYF.

In its sample, this clonotype was seen many times. This rearrangement joins TRBV29-1 to TRBJ2-5; D unclear. Germline V gene data show CDR1 as SQVTM and CDR2 as ANQGSEA. Trimming took 8 bases from V and 3 from J, leaving 16 bases between them. This CDR3 has 13 amino acids. The CDR3 loop reads CSTYTWGKETQYF. CDR3 in DNA: TGCAGCACCTATACATGGGGTAAAGAGACCCAGTACTTC.

This clonotype has a handful of counts. The V gene is TRBV29-1, the J gene TRBJ1-2; D is undetermined. This CDR3 spans 11 amino acids. Germline V lookup: CDR1 SQVTM, CDR2 ANQGSEA. Trimming shortened V by 4 bases and J by 6 bases, and 9 bases separated the two germline ends. The CDR3 here is CSVGGVDGYTF. CDR3 coding DNA: TGCAGCGTTGGCGGGGTCGATGGCTACACCTTC.

The chain is built from TRBV10-1 and TRBJ2-3, with 8 bases matching TRBD1. CDR3 length: 18 residues. Germline V lookup: CDR1 WNHNN, CDR2 SYGVQD (reference sequence). The V gene end was trimmed by 4 bases and the J gene end by 4 bases; junction bases not matched to a gene: 16. The CDR3 DNA reads TGCGCCAGCAGTGGATCTCTCAAACGGGACAGGCCCCCAGATACGCAGTATTTT. Encoded protein: CASSGSLKRDRPPDTQYF.

This clonotype is medium-sized (0.01 to 0.1%) by share. The chain is built from TRBV27 and TRBJ2-1; 8 bases match TRBD2. The CDR3 consists of 13 residues. Unmatched junction bases numbered 0, after V lost 5 bases and J lost 3 bases. Germline CDR1 reads MNHEY; CDR2 reads SMNVEV (reference sequence). CDR3 sequence reads: CASSSGSYNEQFF. Here the CDR3 DNA reads TGTGCCAGCAGTAGCGGGAGCTACAATGAGCAGTTCTTC.

This clonotype was observed a few times. This clone may be a read error of a much larger clone one base away. V and J are TRBV4-1 and TRBJ2-7; D call uncertain. Germline loops: CDR1 MGHRA, CDR2 YSYEKL. The CDR3 is made up of 12 amino acids. CDR3 protein: CASSQDSGERYF. Written as DNA, the CDR3 is TGCGCCAGCAGCCAAGATTCTGGCGAGCGGTACTTC.